This T cell receptor (beta chain) was recorded in a study of blood T cells in healthy people across ages. Comments on this clonotype: A much larger clonotype is one base distant, so this may be a read error.

Primed by a sample-barcoded 5' primer and a J-beta primer mix, a second PCR proceeded for roughly 7 to 12 cycles. With 12 random nucleotides, a template-switch adaptor tagged each individual cDNA molecule. TCRdb independently ran MiXCR on the 5' RACE reads; one entry per CDR3 protein. The sample records over 550,000 distinct CDR3 sequences, approximately 30% being singletons. V shed 9 bases, J shed 13 bases, and the junction held 11 bases outside the gene matches. The V gene's germline CDR1 is KGHDR and CDR2 SFDVKD. The CDR3 is 12 amino acids. This chain connects TRBV24-1 to TRBJ2-1; 7 bases line up with TRBD1. Sequencing used blood. The sequence derives from a woman of 80 years or more in good health. This CDR3 is CATAGGGETQFF. CDR3 in DNA: TGTGCCACCGCAGGGGGTGGAGAGACCCAGTTCTTC.